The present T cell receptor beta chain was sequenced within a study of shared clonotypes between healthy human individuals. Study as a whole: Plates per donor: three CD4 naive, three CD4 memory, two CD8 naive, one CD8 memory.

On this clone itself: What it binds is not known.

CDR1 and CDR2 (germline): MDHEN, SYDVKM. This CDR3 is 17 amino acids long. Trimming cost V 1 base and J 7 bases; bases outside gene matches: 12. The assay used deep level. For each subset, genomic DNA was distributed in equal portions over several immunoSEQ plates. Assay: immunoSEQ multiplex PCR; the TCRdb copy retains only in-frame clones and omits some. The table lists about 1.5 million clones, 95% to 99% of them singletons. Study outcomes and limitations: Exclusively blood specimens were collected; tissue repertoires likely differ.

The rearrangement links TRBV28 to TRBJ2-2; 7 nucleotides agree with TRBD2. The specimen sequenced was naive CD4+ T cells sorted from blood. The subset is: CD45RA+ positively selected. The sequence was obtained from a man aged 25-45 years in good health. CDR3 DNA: TGTGCCAGCAGTTTATCTACACGGTGGGAGGGGAGCGGGGAGCTGTTTTTT. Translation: CASSLSTRWEGSGELFF.